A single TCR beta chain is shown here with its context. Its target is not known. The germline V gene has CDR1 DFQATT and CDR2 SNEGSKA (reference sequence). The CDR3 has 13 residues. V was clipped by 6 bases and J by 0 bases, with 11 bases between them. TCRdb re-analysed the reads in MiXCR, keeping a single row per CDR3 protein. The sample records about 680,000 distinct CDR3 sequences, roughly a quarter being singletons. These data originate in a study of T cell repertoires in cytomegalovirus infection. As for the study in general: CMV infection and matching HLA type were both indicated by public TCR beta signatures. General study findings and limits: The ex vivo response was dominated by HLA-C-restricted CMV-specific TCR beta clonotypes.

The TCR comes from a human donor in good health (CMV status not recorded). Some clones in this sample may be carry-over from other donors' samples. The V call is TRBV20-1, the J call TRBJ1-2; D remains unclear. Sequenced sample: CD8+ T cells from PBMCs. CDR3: CSAGELTNYGYTF. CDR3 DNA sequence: TGCAGTGCCGGGGAGCTCACTAACTATGGCTACACCTTC.